This T cell receptor beta chain is from a study of T cells in Graves' hyperthyroidism and ophthalmopathy. Amplification yielded TCR beta CDR3 regions, with RNA transcripts as the source. A set of HTBI primers served as the primers for a first-round RT-PCR of the TCR CDR3. Each CDR3 protein gets one entry after TCRdb re-called the multiplex PCR reads with MiXCR. The sample shows about 640,000 distinct CDR3 sequences, roughly 20% of them seen only once. The table lists this clonotype with many counts. Sample: blood. This TCR derives from a man younger than 40 with Graves' ophthalmopathy.

This CDR3 reads CSARELAETSSYNEQFF. The CDR3 nucleotides are TGCAGTGCTAGAGAACTAGCGGAGACGAGCTCCTACAATGAGCAGTTCTTC. V and J are TRBV20-1 and TRBJ2-1; 8 bases map to TRBD2. Germline CDR1 reads DFQATT; CDR2 reads SNEGSKA (reference sequence). The CDR3 totals 17 residues. V shed 0 bases, J shed 0 bases, and the junction held 7 bases outside the gene matches.